This T cell receptor (beta chain) emerged from a study of blood T cell repertoires in COVID-19. Background on the study: Donors in the United States, Italy and Spain gave samples during acute or convalescent COVID-19.

This clone was observed a handful of times. Using immunoSEQ multiplex PCR, the repertoire was profiled, and TCRdb retains in-frame clones only, with some absent. The data contain under 500,000 clones, roughly nine tenths of them seen just once; the ten biggest clones take up 1% to 1.3%. CDR1 is LNHDA, CDR2 SQIVND, per germline (reference sequence). The J segment lost 2 bases and the V segment lost 4 bases, leaving 11 bases of the junction unmatched. The CDR3 loop spans 16 amino acids. J is TRBJ2-7 and V is TRBV19; 7 nucleotides match TRBD2. The origin of this receptor is a man aged 25 to 40 who had recovered from COVID-19. Material: PBMCs or T cells enriched from blood (not recorded which). The CDR3 nucleotides are TGTGCCAGTAGTAAAATAGCGGCTAGCGGTCCCTACGAGCAGTACTTC. This encodes CASSKIAASGPYEQYF.